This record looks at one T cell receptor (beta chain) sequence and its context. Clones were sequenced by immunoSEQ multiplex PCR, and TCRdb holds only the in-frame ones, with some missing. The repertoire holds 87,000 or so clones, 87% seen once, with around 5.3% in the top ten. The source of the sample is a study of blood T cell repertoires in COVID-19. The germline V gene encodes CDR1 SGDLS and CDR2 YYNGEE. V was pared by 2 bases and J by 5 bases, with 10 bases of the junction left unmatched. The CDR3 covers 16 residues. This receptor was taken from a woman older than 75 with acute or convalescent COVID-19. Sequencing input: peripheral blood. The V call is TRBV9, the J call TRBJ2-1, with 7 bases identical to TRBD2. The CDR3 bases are TGTGCCAGCAGCGTGAGGGGAGGGCCACCGGACAATGAGCAGTTCTTC. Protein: CASSVRGGPPDNEQFF.